Shown below are 8 T cell receptor beta chains from a single sample sequenced in a study of blood T cell repertoires in COVID-19. TCRdb keeps only in-frame clones here, not all; method: immunoSEQ multiplex PCR. The sample has fewer than 250,000 clones, 85% to 90% seen once. The sequenced sample consisted of peripheral blood. The source is a woman in her fifties or sixties with acute or convalescent COVID-19.

This rearrangement joins TRBV6-1 to TRBJ2-7, with D maybe TRBD1 (5 bases). V was cut by 2 bases and J by 2 bases, with 7 bases left in between. The germline gives CDR1 MNHNS, CDR2 SASEGT. This CDR3 region has 13 residues. The CDR3 region is CASSEYRTYEQYF. CDR3 bases: TGTGCCAGCAGTGAATACAGGACCTACGAGCAGTACTTC.

J is TRBJ1-2 and V is TRBV30, with D maybe TRBD1 (6 bases). CDR3 length: 13 residues. The germline V and J ends were trimmed by 5 bases and 2 bases, with 12 bases remaining between them. Germline values: CDR1 GTSNPN, CDR2 SVGIG (reference sequence). The CDR3 region has the DNA TGTGCCTGGTTAACAGGGTTGAACTATGGCTACACCTTC. The encoded protein is CAWLTGLNYGYTF.

The J gene is TRBJ1-6, the V gene TRBV7-9; TRBD1 agrees at 7 bases. Germline-derived CDR1 and CDR2 are SEHNR and FQNEAQ (reference sequence). Trimming at V came to 5 bases and at J to 6 bases, leaving 7 bases not matched to a gene. CDR3 length: 15 amino acids. CDR3 amino acids: CASSKPQGVNSPLHF. CDR3 coding DNA: TGTGCCAGCAGCAAACCCCAGGGGGTTAATTCACCCCTCCACTTT.

The chain combines TRBV5-8 with TRBJ1-6; TRBD1 matches at 9 bases. Looked up from germline, CDR1 is SGHTS and CDR2 is YDEGEE. Trimming took 5 bases from V and 6 from J; bases not matched to a gene: 9. The CDR3 extends over 16 amino acids. This CDR3 reads CASSVDRGNRNSPLHF. In nucleotides, the CDR3 is TGTGCCAGCAGTGTGGACAGGGGAAATCGTAATTCACCCCTCCACTTT.

This clone appeared once. V and J are TRBV27 and TRBJ2-7; TRBD1 agrees at 7 bases. CDR3 length: 14 residues. Looked up from germline, CDR1 is MNHEY and CDR2 is SMNVEV (reference sequence). The J segment lost 2 bases and the V segment lost 4 bases, leaving 5 bases of the junction unmatched. CDR3 protein: CASSWGQPTYEQYF. CDR3 bases: TGTGCCAGCAGTTGGGGACAGCCTACCTACGAGCAGTACTTC.

The chain has TRBV5-6 and TRBJ2-7, with TRBD1 as a possible D gene (5 bases). Trimming removed 4 bases from V and 6 bases from J, with 11 bases in between. Germline CDR1 and CDR2: SGHDT and YYEEEE. The CDR3 extends over 12 amino acids. This chain's CDR3 is CASSREGAEQYF. The DNA for the CDR3 is TGTGCCAGCAGCAGGGAAGGGGCCGAGCAGTACTTC.

This clone was observed a single time. The chain is built from TRBV19 and TRBJ1-2; 9 bases are shared with TRBD1. V dropped 1 base and J dropped 2; count of bases not matched to a gene: 11. This CDR3 has 18 residues. Germline CDR1 is LNHDA and CDR2 is SQIVND (reference sequence). The CDR3 DNA reads TGTGCCAGTAGTATAGGGCCCGACGGACAGGGGCGCAACTATGGCTACACCTTC. It codes for CASSIGPDGQGRNYGYTF. The entire variable domain, with the rest obtained from reference TRBV19 and TRBJ1-2, is as follows: DGGITQSPKYLFRKEGQNVTLSCEQNLNHDAMYWYRQDPGQGLRLIYYSQIVNDFQKGDIAEGYSVSREKKESFPLTVTSAQKNPTAFYLCASSIGPDGQGRNYGYTFGSGTRLTVV.

The V call is TRBV19, the J call TRBJ1-6; 8 bases match TRBD1. V gave up 6 bases and J gave up 8 bases; unmatched junction bases: 9. Per germline, CDR1 LNHDA and CDR2 SQIVND (reference sequence). CDR3 size: 15 residues. CDR3 sequence reads: CASSNQGAWDSPLHF. The DNA for the CDR3 is TGTGCCAGTAGCAATCAGGGGGCCTGGGATTCACCCCTCCACTTT. The variable domain in full, with the rest retrieved from reference TRBV19 and TRBJ1-6, is DGGITQSPKYLFRKEGQNVTLSCEQNLNHDAMYWYRQDPGQGLRLIYYSQIVNDFQKGDIAEGYSVSREKKESFPLTVTSAQKNPTAFYLCASSNQGAWDSPLHFGNGTRLTVT.